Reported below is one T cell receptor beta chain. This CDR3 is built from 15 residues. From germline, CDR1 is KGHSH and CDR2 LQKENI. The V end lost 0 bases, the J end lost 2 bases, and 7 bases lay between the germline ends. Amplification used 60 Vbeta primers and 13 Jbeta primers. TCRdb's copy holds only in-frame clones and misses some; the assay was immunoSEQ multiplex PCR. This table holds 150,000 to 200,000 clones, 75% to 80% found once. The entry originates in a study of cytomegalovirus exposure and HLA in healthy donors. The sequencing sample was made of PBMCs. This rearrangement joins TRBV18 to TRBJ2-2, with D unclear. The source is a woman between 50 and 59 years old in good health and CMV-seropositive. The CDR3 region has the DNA TGTGCCAGCTCACCACCGGGCAGAAACACCGGGGAGCTGTTTTTT. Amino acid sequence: CASSPPGRNTGELFF.